The 21 T cell receptor beta chains in this list originate from one sample, sequenced in a study of blood T cell repertoires in COVID-19. Here immunoSEQ multiplex PCR was the method, and the copy in TCRdb shows in-frame clones only, minus some. The data show fewer than 350,000 clones, with around 90% seen just once and about 2.3% held by the top ten. Sequenced material: PBMCs or T cells enriched from blood (not recorded which). Source of these receptors: a woman in her thirties or forties with acute COVID-19.

This chain links TRBV12-3 or TRBV12-4 with TRBJ2-1; 7 positions match TRBD1. This CDR3 contains 12 residues. J was trimmed by 7 bases and V by 6 bases; bases with no gene match: 3. The CDR3 DNA reads TGTGCCAGCAGCGAACAGGGGAATGAGCAGTTCTTC. Protein: CASSEQGNEQFF.

This chain links TRBV2 with TRBJ1-5; 8 bases are shared with TRBD1. This CDR3 region has 15 residues. V shed 6 bases, J shed 2 bases, and the junction held 6 bases outside the gene matches. Germline V lookup: CDR1 SNHLY, CDR2 FYNNEI. For the CDR3, the DNA is TGTGCCAGCAGCGAGGACAGGGCGGGCAATCAGCCCCAGCATTTT. Translated: CASSEDRAGNQPQHF.

The rearrangement uses TRBV4-1 and TRBJ2-3; 8 bases line up with TRBD2. The V gene's germline CDR1 is MGHRA and CDR2 YSYEKL. CDR3 length: 12 amino acids. V lost 3 bases, J lost 10 bases, and 3 bases stayed unmatched. CDR3 DNA sequence: TGCGCCAGCAGCCACCCACTAGCGGCGCAGTATTTT. It encodes CASSHPLAAQYF.

The CDR3 DNA is TGTGCCAGCAGCACTCCCGGTAGCGGGGGCTACGAGCAGTACTTC. Amino acids: CASSTPGSGGYEQYF. The rearrangement joins TRBV28 to TRBJ2-7, with 9 bases lining up with TRBD2. Germline V CDR1 and CDR2: MDHEN, SYDVKM. CDR3 size: 15 residues. After removal of 6 bases from V and 3 bases from J, the junction contained 9 bases not matched to a gene.

J is TRBJ2-7 and V is TRBV11-3; TRBD2 might be the D (6 bases). CDR1 and CDR2 from the germline V gene are SGHNT and YENEEA. With 5 bases removed from V and 4 bases from J, the gap between germline ends came to 15 bases. This CDR3 is 14 amino acids long. CDR3 nucleotides: TGTGCCAGCAGCCCGCCCGGGACTCCTTACGAGCAGTACTTC. It is translated as CASSPPGTPYEQYF.

DNA of the CDR3: TGTGCCAGTAGTATACGGACACTTAGCAATCAGCCCCAGCATTTT. The encoded protein is CASSIRTLSNQPQHF. V and J are TRBV19 and TRBJ1-5; weak D call: TRBD1 (5 bases). CDR1 is LNHDA, CDR2 SQIVND, per germline (reference sequence). V shed 2 bases and J shed 0 bases, with 8 bases lying between them. The CDR3 length is 15 residues.

This chain uses TRBV5-4 with TRBJ2-3; D is possibly TRBD2 (5 bases). V lost 4 bases and J lost 0, with 15 bases in between. The CDR3 spans 16 residues. Germline V gene data show CDR1 as SGHNT and CDR2 as YYREEE (reference sequence). The CDR3 is CASSGGLSTSTDTQYF. DNA for the CDR3: TGTGCCAGCAGCGGCGGACTGTCAACTAGCACAGATACGCAGTATTTT.

The chain joins TRBV2 to TRBJ1-1; D unresolved. The CDR3 totals 15 residues. Germline V gives CDR1 SNHLY, CDR2 FYNNEI. The V and J ends lost 1 base and 1 base respectively, with 10 bases between them. The CDR3 sequence: CASSEGEAPNTEAFF. CDR3 in DNA: TGTGCCAGCAGTGAAGGGGAGGCACCGAACACTGAAGCTTTCTTT.

The J gene is TRBJ1-1, the V gene TRBV18; D unresolved. The CDR3 has 15 amino acids. Germline V gives CDR1 KGHSH, CDR2 LQKENI. The germline V and J ends were trimmed by 0 bases and 4 bases, with 12 bases remaining between them. The CDR3 protein is CASSPPERRVTEAFF. The CDR3 DNA reads TGTGCCAGCTCACCACCAGAAAGGAGGGTCACTGAAGCTTTCTTT.

This rearrangement joins TRBV5-1 to TRBJ1-1; TRBD1 agrees at 8 bases. V trimming: 4 bases; J trimming: 0 bases; junction bases outside the gene matches: 8. Per germline, CDR1 SGHRS and CDR2 YFSETQ. CDR3 length: 16 amino acids. The CDR3 DNA reads as TGCGCCAGCAGCCCCCGGGACAGGAACATGAACACTGAAGCTTTCTTT. Its protein product is CASSPRDRNMNTEAFF. Full variable domain (rest looked up from reference TRBV5-1 and TRBJ1-1): KAGVTQTPRYLIKTRGQQVTLSCSPISGHRSVSWYQQTPGQGLQFLFEYFSETQRNKGNFPGRFSGRQFSNSRSEMNVSTLELGDSALYLCASSPRDRNMNTEAFFGQGTRLTVV.

This chain uses TRBV6-5 with TRBJ1-6, with TRBD1 as a possible D gene (5 bases). This CDR3 is built from 13 residues. The ends were cut back, 7 bases at V and 9 bases at J, with 13 bases in the middle. Germline V gives CDR1 MNHEY, CDR2 SVGAGI. CDR3 sequence: CASTPRGFSPLHF. The CDR3, as DNA: TGTGCCAGCACCCCTAGGGGTTTTTCACCCCTCCACTTT.

The chain is built from TRBV5-1 and TRBJ1-1; TRBD1 matches at 10 bases. J was trimmed by 0 bases and V by 6 bases; bases with no gene match: 5. In germline, CDR1 is SGHRS, CDR2 YFSETQ. CDR3 length: 15 residues. The CDR3 DNA follows: TGCGCCAGCAAGAGGACAGGGGGTGTGAACACTGAAGCTTTCTTT. It codes for CASKRTGGVNTEAFF.

The chain uses TRBV12-1 and TRBJ1-5; TRBD1, as called in the table, went unchecked against the DNA. TRBV12-1 represents a pseudogene. CDR3 length equals 16 residues. DNA of the CDR3: TGTGCCAGCAGCTTTGGGGGGACAGGGTTCCATCAGCCCCAGCATTTT. Its protein is CASSFGGTGFHQPQHF.

The gene calls are TRBV29-1 and TRBJ2-7; maybe TRBD2 (6 bases). This CDR3 is built from 12 residues. Germline CDR1 SQVTM, CDR2 ANQGSEA. Between the trimmed V and J ends, which lost 6 bases and 2 bases, there was a span of 11 bases. This CDR3 reads CSVAGLAYEQYF. CDR3 sequence (DNA): TGCAGCGTCGCGGGACTTGCCTACGAGCAGTACTTC.

This clone was seen only once. The chain recombines TRBV4-1 with TRBJ1-4, with TRBD1 as a possible D gene (6 bases). The CDR3 is 15 amino acids. Germline CDR1 is MGHRA and CDR2 is YSYEKL. V was shortened by 6 bases and J by 0 bases, with 11 bases between the two germline ends. The CDR3 loop is CASRGPGATNEKLFF. The CDR3 DNA follows: TGCGCCAGCAGGGGGCCAGGGGCAACTAATGAAAAACTGTTTTTT.

The chain employs TRBV7-9 and TRBJ1-4; no clear D. The CDR3 runs 15 residues. The germline V and J ends were trimmed by 4 bases and 5 bases, with 14 bases remaining between them. Germline CDR1 reads SEHNR; CDR2 reads FQNEAQ (reference sequence). Written as DNA, the CDR3 is TGTGCCAGCAGCTCTTCTGGGCCCAAAAATGAAAAACTGTTTTTT. Translation gives CASSSSGPKNEKLFF. Based on the CDR3 plus reference TRBV7-9 and TRBJ1-4, the full variable domain is DTGVSQNPRHKITKRGQNVTFRCDPISEHNRLYWYRQTLGQGPEFLTYFQNEAQLEKSRLLSDRFSAERPKGSFSTLEIQRTEQGDSAMYLCASSSSGPKNEKLFFGSGTQLSVL.

The chain couples TRBV28 to TRBJ1-1; 7 positions match TRBD1. V lost 6 bases to trimming and J lost 0 bases; unmatched junction nucleotides: 7. The CDR3 spans 15 residues. The germline CDR1 and CDR2 sequences are MDHEN and SYDVKM. CDR3: CASSPPDRLNTEAFF. CDR3 bases: TGTGCCAGCAGCCCCCCGGACAGGCTGAACACTGAAGCTTTCTTT. Full variable domain (missing parts from reference TRBV28 and TRBJ1-1): DVKVTQSSRYLVKRTGEKVFLECVQDMDHENMFWYRQDPGLGLRLIYFSYDVKMKEKGDIPEGYSVSREKKERFSLILESASTNQTSMYLCASSPPDRLNTEAFFGQGTRLTVV.

This sequence joins TRBV2 and TRBJ2-1, with D uncertain. V lost 5 bases and J lost 8, with 7 bases in between. The CDR3 consists of 11 residues. Germline values: CDR1 SNHLY, CDR2 FYNNEI. CDR3 region: CASSFQYEQFF. CDR3 DNA: TGTGCCAGCAGTTTTCAATATGAGCAGTTCTTC.

The chain employs TRBV10-3 and TRBJ2-1; 7 nucleotides match TRBD2. Germline CDR1 and CDR2: ENHRY and SYGVKD. The length of the CDR3 is 14 residues. V lost 3 bases, J lost 7 bases, and 6 bases stayed unmatched. The CDR3 DNA reads as TGTGCCATCAGTGATGTCGGGGGGATAAATGAGCAGTTCTTC. The encoded protein is CAISDVGGINEQFF.

The genes are TRBV6-2 or TRBV6-3 and TRBJ2-7, with TRBD2 as a possible D gene (6 bases). Germline V gives CDR1 MNHEY, CDR2 SVGEGT. V dropped 6 bases and J dropped 2 bases, with 17 bases sitting between them. CDR3 length equals 15 residues. The CDR3 sequence: CASSSLERATYEQYF. In DNA form, the CDR3 reads TGTGCCAGCAGCTCTCTCGAGCGGGCGACCTACGAGCAGTACTTC.

This chain joins TRBV4-3 and TRBJ2-3, with 8 bases lining up with TRBD1. Trimming at V came to 0 bases and at J to 4 bases, leaving 6 bases not matched to a gene. CDR3 length equals 16 residues. Germline lookup yields CDR1 LGHNA and CDR2 YSLEER. The CDR3 here is CASSQDWAGGADTQYF. Written as DNA, the CDR3 is TGCGCCAGCAGCCAAGATTGGGCAGGGGGCGCAGATACGCAGTATTTT.